These 27 T cell receptor beta chains originate from one sample sequenced in a study of blood T cell repertoires in COVID-19. Sequencing used immunoSEQ multiplex PCR; TCRdb keeps in-frame clones, though not all of them. The table has about 100,000 clones, roughly 85% seen once. What was sequenced was peripheral blood. Receptors were obtained from a woman between 70 and 85 years old with active or convalescent COVID-19.

V is TRBV7-2 and J is TRBJ2-1; TRBD2 agrees at 16 bases. Trimming at V came to 5 bases and at J to 15 bases, leaving 7 bases not matched to a gene. The CDR3 is made up of 14 amino acids. From germline, CDR1 is SGHTA and CDR2 FQGNSA. CDR3 bases: TGTGCCAGCAGCCAGGGACTAGCGGGGGGGCGGCGGTTCTTC. Its translation: CASSQGLAGGRRFF.

The chain couples TRBV28 to TRBJ1-1, with no clear D. This CDR3 spans 15 amino acids. V was clipped by 3 bases and J by 1 base, with 12 bases between them. From germline, CDR1 is MDHEN and CDR2 SYDVKM. Here the CDR3 reads CASSFFLRANTEAFF. Here the CDR3 DNA reads TGTGCCAGCAGTTTTTTTCTACGAGCGAACACTGAAGCTTTCTTT.

The chain links TRBV5-4 to TRBJ2-4; TRBD2 aligns across 8 bases. This CDR3 contains 17 residues. CDR1 and CDR2 (germline): SGHNT, YYREEE (reference sequence). V shed 0 bases and J 9 bases; nucleotides not matched to a gene: 14. The CDR3 loop reads CASSLEARGGPHGIQYF. The CDR3 nucleotides read TGTGCCAGCAGCTTGGAAGCTCGGGGGGGGCCCCATGGCATTCAGTACTTC.

The rearrangement links TRBV28 to TRBJ2-5; D is uncertain. The CDR3 is made up of 13 amino acids. V gave up 0 bases and J gave up 5 bases, with 7 bases separating them. From germline, CDR1 is MDHEN and CDR2 SYDVKM. The CDR3 DNA follows: TGTGCCAGCAGTTTATGGAGGTACGAGACCCAGTACTTC. It encodes CASSLWRYETQYF.

In this sample, this clone turned up once. The V and J genes are TRBV24-1 and TRBJ1-5, with D possibly matching TRBD1 (6 bases). Germline CDR1 KGHDR, CDR2 SFDVKD. The CDR3 runs 13 residues. Deletions cut 6 bases from V and 3 bases from J, with 8 bases between. CDR3 amino acids: CATSRDNNQPQHF. The CDR3, as DNA: TGTGCCACCAGTCGGGACAACAATCAGCCCCAGCATTTT.

The chain is built from TRBV19 and TRBJ1-1; D is unresolved. This CDR3 is built from 14 residues. Trimming removed 0 bases from V and 4 bases from J, with 9 bases in between. The germline CDR1 and CDR2 sequences are LNHDA and SQIVND (reference sequence). CDR3 amino acids: CASSIEGVGTEAFF. The DNA of the CDR3 is TGTGCCAGTAGTATAGAGGGAGTGGGCACTGAAGCTTTCTTT.

The chain is built from TRBV7-2 and TRBJ2-7, with 8 bases fitting TRBD1. The germline V gene encodes CDR1 SGHTA and CDR2 FQGNSA. This CDR3 is 14 amino acids long. Trimming at V came to 5 bases and at J to 6 bases, leaving 9 bases not matched to a gene. CDR3 sequence reads: CASSTQGASTEQYF. CDR3 sequence (DNA): TGTGCCAGCAGCACTCAGGGGGCGTCTACCGAGCAGTACTTC.

The chain combines TRBV5-5 with TRBJ1-2; D remains ambiguous. Germline CDR1 is SGHKS and CDR2 is YYEKEE (reference sequence). This CDR3 has 16 residues. Between the trimmed V and J ends, which lost 2 bases and 5 bases, there was a span of 19 bases. CDR3 in DNA: TGTGCCAGCAGCTTTGGCGCGTACGGCGAACAGTATGGCTACACCTTC. Protein sequence: CASSFGAYGEQYGYTF. Full variable domain (outside the CDR3, taken from reference TRBV5-5 and TRBJ1-2): DAGVTQSPTHLIKTRGQQVTLRCSPISGHKSVSWYQQVLGQGPQFIFQYYEKEERGRGNFPDRFSARQFPNYSSELNVNALLLGDSALYLCASSFGAYGEQYGYTFGSGTRLTVV.

This clone appeared a single time. The rearrangement links TRBV6-2 or TRBV6-3 to TRBJ1-2, with 7 nucleotides matching TRBD1. Germline V gives CDR1 MNHEY, CDR2 SVGEGT. The CDR3 consists of 13 residues. J lost 4 bases, V lost 5 bases, and 4 bases had no gene match. The CDR3, as DNA: TGTGCCAGCAGTGCCCGACAGGGCTATGGCTACACCTTC. Its translation is CASSARQGYGYTF.

The V and J genes are TRBV5-4 and TRBJ1-1, with TRBD1 as a possible D gene (5 bases). This CDR3 has 15 amino acids. The V and J ends lost 1 base and 4 bases respectively, with 14 bases between them. Germline V gives CDR1 SGHNT, CDR2 YYREEE (reference sequence). The CDR3: CASSLYTGLVTEAFF. As DNA, the CDR3 is TGTGCCAGCAGCTTGTATACAGGTCTCGTCACTGAAGCTTTCTTT.

The V call is TRBV6-6, the J call TRBJ2-5; weak D call: TRBD2 (6 bases). V was trimmed by 6 bases and J by 2 bases, leaving 10 bases between them. The CDR3 sequence is 13 residues long. CDR1 is MNHNY, CDR2 SVGAGI, per germline (reference sequence). The CDR3 protein is CASRRLVQETQYF. CDR3 nucleotide sequence: TGTGCCAGCAGGAGACTAGTACAAGAGACCCAGTACTTC.

The rearrangement uses TRBV6-6 and TRBJ1-1, with 9 bases identical to TRBD1. Germline CDR1 reads MNHNY; CDR2 reads SVGAGI (reference sequence). After removal of 7 bases from V and 5 bases from J, the junction contained 8 bases not matched to a gene. The CDR3 loop spans 14 amino acids. This chain's CDR3 is CASNRDREGTEAFF. For the CDR3, the DNA is TGTGCCAGCAATCGGGACAGGGAAGGTACTGAAGCTTTCTTT.

The rearrangement joins TRBV3-1 (or the pseudogene TRBV3-2) to TRBJ2-7; no clear D. CDR1 LGHDT and CDR2 YNNKEL come from the germline V gene (reference sequence). With 8 bases removed from V and 2 bases from J, the gap between germline ends came to 19 bases. This CDR3 spans 15 amino acids. The CDR3 coding sequence is TGTGCCAGCCCCTTCTTGGGTCCAGAGGCCTACGAGCAGTACTTC. It codes for CASPFLGPEAYEQYF.

The rearrangement links TRBV27 to TRBJ1-1; 9 positions agree with TRBD1. CDR3 length: 15 amino acids. The germline CDR1 and CDR2 sequences are MNHEY and SMNVEV (reference sequence). Losses at the gene ends were 1 base for V and 2 bases for J; bases not matched to a gene: 2. The CDR3 loop is CASSLWGQGNTEAFF. The CDR3 DNA reads as TGTGCCAGCAGTTTATGGGGACAGGGTAACACTGAAGCTTTCTTT.

V and J are TRBV27 and TRBJ1-1; D uncertain. The CDR3 covers 15 residues. Germline V CDR1 and CDR2: MNHEY, SMNVEV (reference sequence). Trimming pared 5 bases from V and 3 bases from J, leaving 16 bases between. The CDR3, as DNA: TGTGCCAGCAGTCCGTTCAGGTTCACGGACACTGAAGCTTTCTTT. Translated, it gives CASSPFRFTDTEAFF.

The gene calls are TRBV11-3 and TRBJ2-7; a possible D gene is TRBD2 (7 bases). Trimming shortened V by 5 bases and J by 9 bases, and 23 bases separated the two germline ends. In germline, CDR1 is SGHNT, CDR2 YENEEA. The CDR3 extends over 15 amino acids. This CDR3 is CASSPDYGGQVGQYF. CDR3 DNA: TGTGCCAGCAGCCCCGATTACGGGGGGCAGGTCGGGCAGTACTTC.

CDR3 loop: CASSLSPGNYGYTF. CDR3 coding DNA: TGTGCCAGCAGCTTAAGTCCGGGTAACTATGGCTACACCTTC. This rearrangement joins TRBV7-2 to TRBJ1-2; unclear D gene. The CDR3 runs 14 residues. The V gene's germline CDR1 is SGHTA and CDR2 FQGNSA. With 2 bases removed from V and 1 base from J, the gap between germline ends came to 8 bases.

This chain connects TRBV15 to TRBJ1-1, with D perhaps matching TRBD1 (6 bases). Trimming removed 5 bases at V and 1 base at J, with 11 bases between. CDR1 and CDR2 (germline): LNHNV, YYDKDF (reference sequence). The CDR3 contains 14 residues. The chain's CDR3 is CATSGTLKNTEAFF. CDR3 in DNA: TGTGCCACCAGCGGGACACTTAAGAACACTGAAGCTTTCTTT. Full variable domain (remainder filled in from reference TRBV15 and TRBJ1-1): DAMVIQNPRYQVTQFGKPVTLSCSQTLNHNVMYWYQQKSSQAPKLLFHYYDKDFNNEADTPDNFQSRRPNTSFCFLDIRSPGLGDTAMYLCATSGTLKNTEAFFGQGTRLTVV.

The gene calls are TRBV3-1 (or the pseudogene TRBV3-2) and TRBJ1-2; TRBD1 aligns across 7 bases. This CDR3 has 14 amino acids. CDR1 is LGHDT, CDR2 YNNKEL, per germline (reference sequence). Germline trimming cut 0 bases from V and 5 bases from J; bases unmatched to any gene: 3. The CDR3, as DNA: TGTGCCAGCAGCCAAGATAGGGGGCAGTATGGCTACACCTTC. Protein: CASSQDRGQYGYTF.

This rearrangement joins TRBV7-2 to TRBJ1-4; D perhaps matches TRBD1 (6 bases). Germline V CDR1 and CDR2: SGHTA, FQGNSA. Trimming pared 5 bases from V and 0 bases from J, leaving 13 bases between. There are 16 residues in the CDR3. This CDR3 reads CASSPQTGATNEKLFF. DNA for the CDR3: TGTGCCAGCAGCCCGCAGACAGGTGCAACTAATGAAAAACTGTTTTTT. Combining the CDR3 with reference TRBV7-2 and TRBJ1-4 gives the whole variable domain GAGVSQSPSNKVTEKGKDVELRCDPISGHTALYWYRQSLGQGLEFLIYFQGNSAPDKSGLPSDRFSAERTGGSVSTLTIQRTQQEDSAVYLCASSPQTGATNEKLFFGSGTQLSVL.

This clone came up once. The chain carries TRBV5-4 and TRBJ2-2; TRBD1 matches 9 bases. The CDR3 is 15 amino acids. With V trimmed by 2 bases and J by 5 bases, 4 bases remained unmatched. Germline loops: CDR1 SGHNT, CDR2 YYREEE (reference sequence). The CDR3 spells CASSFFDRGTGELFF. The CDR3 DNA reads TGTGCCAGCAGCTTCTTCGACAGGGGGACCGGGGAGCTGTTTTTT.

V and J are TRBV19 and TRBJ2-3; D is possibly TRBD1 (6 bases). Trimming pared 4 bases from V and 3 bases from J, leaving 11 bases between. This CDR3 contains 14 residues. Germline CDR1 is LNHDA and CDR2 is SQIVND (reference sequence). The DNA of the CDR3 is TGTGCCAGTAGTACCCAACAGGGTACAGATACGCAGTATTTT. Amino acid sequence: CASSTQQGTDTQYF.

V gene TRBV5-4 combines with J gene TRBJ2-5; D is ambiguous. The CDR3 runs to 13 residues. Germline values: CDR1 SGHNT, CDR2 YYREEE (reference sequence). Trimming pared 6 bases from V and 0 bases from J, leaving 9 bases between. The CDR3 DNA is TGTGCCAGCACCATTCTATACCAAGAGACCCAGTACTTC. It specifies CASTILYQETQYF.

In DNA, the CDR3 is TGTGCCAGCAGCTTAGCGGGAGGGCCCTCTGAGTTCTTC. Protein: CASSLAGGPSEFF. The J gene is TRBJ2-1, the V gene TRBV7-2; 7 bases are a match to TRBD2. Germline CDR1 reads SGHTA; CDR2 reads FQGNSA. The CDR3 is 13 amino acids. Trimming removed 0 bases from V and 14 bases from J; junction bases left unmatched: 7.

This clone occurred a few times. The chain has TRBV3-1 (or the pseudogene TRBV3-2) and TRBJ1-2; 8 bases agree with TRBD1. CDR3 length equals 16 residues. In germline, CDR1 is LGHDT, CDR2 YNNKEL (reference sequence). V shed 5 bases and J 4 bases; nucleotides not matched to a gene: 12. The CDR3: CASSSFSRQGSYGYTF. DNA of the CDR3: TGTGCCAGCAGCTCCTTTTCCCGACAGGGGAGCTATGGCTACACCTTC.

The V call is TRBV27, the J call TRBJ2-1, with TRBD2 identical over 10 bases. V shed 8 bases and J 2 bases; nucleotides not matched to a gene: 15. This CDR3 spans 18 amino acids. The V gene's germline CDR1 is MNHEY and CDR2 SMNVEV (reference sequence). CDR3 coding DNA: TGTGCCAGCGGGGGGGGAGTGAGCGGGAGGGCCCCCTACAATGAGCAGTTCTTC. Protein sequence: CASGGGVSGRAPYNEQFF.

CDR3 residues: CASSIDHSSYEQYF. Here the CDR3 DNA reads TGTGCCAGTAGTATAGATCATAGCTCCTACGAGCAGTACTTC. This chain uses TRBV19 with TRBJ2-7; the D is unclear. Between the trimmed V and J ends, which lost 0 bases and 0 bases, there was a span of 6 bases. Looked up from germline, CDR1 is LNHDA and CDR2 is SQIVND (reference sequence). The CDR3 extends over 14 amino acids.